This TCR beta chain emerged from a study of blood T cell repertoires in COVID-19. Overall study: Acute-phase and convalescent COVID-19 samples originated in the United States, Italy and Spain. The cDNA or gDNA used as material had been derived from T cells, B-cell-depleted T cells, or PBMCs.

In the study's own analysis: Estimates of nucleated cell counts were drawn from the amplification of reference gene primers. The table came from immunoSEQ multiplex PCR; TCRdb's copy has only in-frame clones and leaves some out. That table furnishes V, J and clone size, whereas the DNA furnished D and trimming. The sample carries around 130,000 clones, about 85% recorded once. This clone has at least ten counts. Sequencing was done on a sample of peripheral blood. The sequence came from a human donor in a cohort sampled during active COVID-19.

CDR3 protein: CASSLSRNQPQHF. Written as DNA, the CDR3 is TGTGCCAGCAGCCTTTCCCGCAATCAGCCCCAGCATTTT. The V and J genes are TRBV12-3 or TRBV12-4 and TRBJ1-5; D is uncertain. This CDR3 is 13 amino acids long. V was cut by 6 bases and J by 2 bases, with 8 bases left in between.